Listed below are T cell receptor beta chains from one sample, sequenced in a study of CD4+ T cells in melanoma. Profiled with immunoSEQ multiplex PCR; TCRdb holds only in-frame clones, not every one. This repertoire shows 140,000 or so clones, nearly 95% found once; its top ten account for 1.5%. The receptors stem from a human donor with melanoma. Each CDR3 is given with its conserved first and last residue. The D gene is left open where the match is weak. Not all rows give a size; the values are once, few, many and, for expanded clones, a class.

size	length	J	D	V	CDR3	DNA
NA	15	TRBJ2-1	TRBD2	TRBV9	CASSNERGGFNEQFF	TGTGCCAGCAGCAATGAGCGGGGGGGCTTTAATGAGCAGTTCTTC
NA	16	TRBJ1-2	NA	TRBV5-1	CASSYLPVGGGSGYTF	TGCGCCAGCAGCTATCTCCCAGTGGGGGGCGGAAGCGGCTACACCTTC
NA	12	TRBJ1-2	NA	TRBV6-1	CASVGGSYGYTF	TGTGCCAGCGTCGGAGGGTCTTATGGCTACACCTTC
NA	17	TRBJ2-5	TRBD2	TRBV7-8	CASSMRAGGPRQETQYF	TGTGCCAGCAGCATGAGAGCGGGGGGGCCGCGGCAAGAGACCCAGTACTTC
NA	15	TRBJ2-4	TRBD2	TRBV6-5	CASSTGGATKNIQYF	TGTGCCAGCAGTACCGGGGGGGCCACCAAAAACATTCAGTACTTC
NA	12	TRBJ2-3	TRBD2	TRBV5-1	CASSLLADTQYF	TGCGCCAGCAGCTTACTAGCGGATACGCAGTATTTT
NA	14	TRBJ1-6	TRBD1	TRBV13	CASSRDRGSSPLHF	TGTGCCAGCAGTCGGGACAGGGGCTCTTCACCCCTCCACTTT
NA	14	TRBJ1-2	NA	TRBV19	CASSIAGEIYGYTF	TGTGCCAGTAGTATAGCTGGGGAGATCTATGGCTACACCTTC
NA	15	TRBJ2-7	NA	TRBV5-1	CASSDRTESSYEQYF	TGCGCCAGCAGCGACCGGACGGAGAGCTCCTACGAGCAGTACTTC
once	15	TRBJ1-5	NA	TRBV4-1	CASSQVELGLQPQHF	TGCGCCAGCAGCCAAGTTGAGTTGGGGCTGCAGCCCCAGCATTTT
NA	17	TRBJ2-1	TRBD2	TRBV9	CASSGSGLAGTKGEQFF	TGTGCCAGCAGTGGATCGGGACTAGCGGGAACTAAGGGCGAGCAGTTCTTC
NA	13	TRBJ2-6	NA	TRBV7-3	CASSTSGANVLTF	TGTGCCAGCAGCACCTCTGGGGCCAACGTCCTGACTTTC
NA	12	TRBJ1-5	NA	TRBV2	CASSPNAGGASF	TGTGCCAGCAGCCCCAACGCCGGGGGCGCATCCTTT
NA	14	TRBJ1-1	TRBD1	TRBV28	CASSPIQGATEAFF	TGTGCCAGCAGTCCGATCCAGGGGGCCACTGAAGCTTTCTTT
NA	17	TRBJ2-3	TRBD2	TRBV27	CASSFSGGGGGTDTQYF	TGTGCCAGCAGTTTCTCGGGCGGGGGAGGCGGCACAGATACGCAGTATTTT
few	18	TRBJ1-5	TRBD1	TRBV4-1	CASSQVGKQGKGNQPQHF	TGCGCCAGCAGCCAAGTTGGTAAACAGGGGAAGGGCAATCAGCCCCAGCATTTT
NA	13	TRBJ2-3	TRBD1	TRBV30	CAWSLRGRFTQYF	TGTGCCTGGAGCCTCAGGGGGCGTTTTACGCAGTATTTT
NA	13	TRBJ1-2	TRBD1	TRBV7-8	CASSLGGQLGYTF	TGTGCCAGCAGCTTAGGGGGACAGCTTGGCTACACCTTC
NA	15	TRBJ2-3	NA	TRBV2	CASSGSKGSTDTQYF	TGTGCCAGCAGCGGTAGCAAGGGCTCCACAGATACGCAGTATTTT
NA	12	TRBJ1-6	NA	TRBV7-9	CASSSETSPLHF	TGTGCCAGCAGCTCGGAGACTTCACCCCTCCACTTT